Listed below are T cell receptor beta chains from one sample, sequenced in a study of blood T cell repertoires in COVID-19. The data were produced by immunoSEQ multiplex PCR, yet TCRdb's version contains in-frame clones alone and is incomplete. The data contain hundreds of thousands of clones, around 87% of them singletons. Sequencing was performed on PBMCs or T cells enriched from blood (not recorded which). The receptors come from a woman younger than 30 who had recovered from COVID-19. Each CDR3 is given with its conserved first and last residue.

TRBJ1-2,TRBV2,CASIGPDRVMGYTF
TRBJ2-3,TRBV29-1,CSVEDLRSGGSTDTQYF
TRBJ1-6,TRBV2,CASSDWGGQGNSPLHF
TRBJ1-2,TRBV6-5,CGVFDRRTNYGYTF
TRBJ2-5,TRBV14,CASSQEWRNRGTEGETQYF
TRBJ1-1,TRBV5-4,CASSLAVQGGTEAFF
TRBJ1-3,TRBV2,CASSQYGTAASGNTIYF
TRBJ2-2,TRBV7-8,CASSRRTPGELFF
TRBJ2-1,TRBV7-9,CASSQQGGGDEQFF
TRBJ2-3,TRBV4-1,CASSQVRGGAADTQYF
TRBJ1-5,TRBV19,CASNGGTGWPSNQPQHF
TRBJ1-4,TRBV5-1,CASSLLQGEEKLFF
TRBJ1-1,TRBV19,CASTLDGQGRTEAFF
TRBJ1-6,TRBV3-1/TRBV3-2,CASSQASVSFLHF